This TCR beta chain is drawn from a study of cytomegalovirus exposure and HLA in healthy donors. General study points: In a later analysis, a missense DCLRE1C variant was linked to TCR beta V- and J-gene trimming. Later analysis suggested most CMV-associated TCR beta chains were HLA-restricted.

As for this clone: Its antigen is still unknown.

Donors showed nominal health when sampled, although they likely had unrecorded immune exposures. From germline, CDR1 is GTSNPN and CDR2 SVGIG (reference sequence). This CDR3 spans 13 amino acids. Deletions cut 2 bases from V and 4 bases from J, with 11 bases between. Primers: 60 Vbeta forward and 13 Jbeta reverse. The method was immunoSEQ multiplex PCR; TCRdb's version includes in-frame clones alone and lacks a portion of them. The sample yields approximately 160,000 clones, approximately 77% seen once. The clonotype originates from a male donor in good health and CMV-seropositive. Specimen: PBMCs. The chain carries TRBV30 and TRBJ2-5; a weak D match, TRBD1 (5 bases). The chain's CDR3 is CAWSTGVRETQYF. The CDR3 DNA follows: TGTGCCTGGAGTACAGGAGTGAGAGAGACCCAGTACTTC. The variable domain in full, completed from reference TRBV30 and TRBJ2-5, reads SQTIHQWPATLVQPVGSPLSLECTVEGTSNPNLYWYRQAAGRGLQLLFYSVGIGQISSEVPQNLSASRPQDRQFILSSKKLLLSDSGFYLCAWSTGVRETQYFGPGTRLLVL.